A selection of T cell receptor beta chains follows, all from one sample in a study. TCRdb reprocessed the RT-PCR reads via MiXCR and lists one record per CDR3 protein. The sample lists about 700,000 distinct CDR3 sequences, approximately 14% seen once, with 3.6% in the top ten. The sequencing input was memory CD4+ T cells from blood. These TCRs come from a female donor in good health, serving as a healthy control. CDR3s include the opening cysteine and the closing phenylalanine or tryptophan. A D gene is named only where the DNA matches it firmly. Expanded clones are given a class, and other clones once, few, many or no size at all.

.	TRBJ2-6	TRBV7-3	TRBD1	TGTGCCAGCGGTGGGGGGACAGGGCTCTCTGGGGCCAACGTCCTGACTTTC	CASGGGTGLSGANVLTF
.	TRBJ1-3	TRBV7-7	TRBD1	TGTGCCAGCAGCGCCGGGACAGGGGGCTCTGGAAACACCATATATTTT	CASSAGTGGSGNTIYF
.	TRBJ2-7	TRBV27	.	TGTGCCAGCAGCCTACGCTACGGCGAGCAGTACTTC	CASSLRYGEQYF
many	TRBJ1-1	TRBV29-1	.	TGCAGCGTTGGTTCCATATCGAACACTGAAGCTTTCTTT	CSVGSISNTEAFF
few	TRBJ2-1	TRBV15	TRBD2	TGTGCCACCAGCAGAGTCTCGGCGGGAGGGTACAATGAGCAGTTCTTC	CATSRVSAGGYNEQFF
few	TRBJ1-2	TRBV11-2	.	TGTGCCAGCAGCTCCATAGGGGCCTATGGCTACACCTTC	CASSSIGAYGYTF
.	TRBJ1-1	TRBV12-3/TRBV12-4	.	TGTGCCAGCAGTTTTGAGGCATTGGAGTCTGAAGCTTTCTTT	CASSFEALESEAFF
.	TRBJ2-2	TRBV2	.	TGTGCCAGCAGTGATAACCTGGGGCCCTCACTCGGGGAGCTGTTTTTT	CASSDNLGPSLGELFF
few	TRBJ2-1	TRBV11-2	TRBD1	TGTGCCAGCAGCCACGGGACAGCCTACAATGAGCAGTTCTTC	CASSHGTAYNEQFF
many	TRBJ2-3	TRBV6-5	TRBD2	TGTGCCAGCAGTAGGAGAGCGGGAGGAGTGGCAGATACGCAGTATTTT	CASSRRAGGVADTQYF
few	TRBJ2-1	TRBV20-1	TRBD1	TGCAGTGCTTACAGGGGTGCCTCCTACAATGAGCAGTTCTTC	CSAYRGASYNEQFF
.	TRBJ1-6	TRBV3-1	.	TGTGCCAGCAGTCCAAGTGACCTTAATTCACCCCTCCACTTT	CASSPSDLNSPLHF
.	TRBJ2-6	TRBV9	.	TGTGCCAGCAGCCCGAACCCCTCCCATAACTCTGGGGCCAACGTCCTGACTTTC	CASSPNPSHNSGANVLTF
many	TRBJ2-3	TRBV11-2	TRBD2	TGTGCCAGCAGCCTACTAGCGGGAGCGCAGTATTTT	CASSLLAGAQYF
few	TRBJ2-7	TRBV20-1	.	TGCAGTGCGCACCTACAGGGAAGAGGGTCCTACGAGCAGTACTTC	CSAHLQGRGSYEQYF
many	TRBJ1-1	TRBV10-3	.	TGTGCCATCAGTTATCGGCAGGAGAACACTGAAGCTTTCTTT	CAISYRQENTEAFF
few	TRBJ2-7	TRBV20-1	.	TGCAGTGCTAAACAGCGGAGCCTCTACGAGCAGTACTTC	CSAKQRSLYEQYF
many	TRBJ1-2	TRBV20-1	.	TGCAGTGCTCCCTCCCACGGGACTTATGGCTACACCTTC	CSAPSHGTYGYTF
many	TRBJ2-7	TRBV5-1	TRBD1	TGCGCCAGCAGCTTGGGAGCGTGGGGGACAGGGCGCGACGAGCAGTACTTC	CASSLGAWGTGRDEQYF
.	TRBJ1-1	TRBV28	.	TGTGCCACCAGGGACCCGGGAGGGAAAGCTTTCTTT	CATRDPGGKAFF
few	TRBJ2-3	TRBV3-1	.	TGTGCCAGCAGCCCTTCCCCGGCCCTGAGCCATACGCAGTATTTT	CASSPSPALSHTQYF
few	TRBJ1-1	TRBV15	.	TGTGCCACCAGCAGAGAGATGGCAGGGACTGAAGCTTTCTTT	CATSREMAGTEAFF
.	TRBJ2-1	TRBV9	.	TGTGCCAGCAGCGTAGGGGAACTAGCTGTCGATGAGCAGTTCTTC	CASSVGELAVDEQFF
few	TRBJ1-1	TRBV12-3/TRBV12-4	.	TGTGCCAGCAGTTTGGGCACATGGGGCACTGAAGCTTTCTTT	CASSLGTWGTEAFF